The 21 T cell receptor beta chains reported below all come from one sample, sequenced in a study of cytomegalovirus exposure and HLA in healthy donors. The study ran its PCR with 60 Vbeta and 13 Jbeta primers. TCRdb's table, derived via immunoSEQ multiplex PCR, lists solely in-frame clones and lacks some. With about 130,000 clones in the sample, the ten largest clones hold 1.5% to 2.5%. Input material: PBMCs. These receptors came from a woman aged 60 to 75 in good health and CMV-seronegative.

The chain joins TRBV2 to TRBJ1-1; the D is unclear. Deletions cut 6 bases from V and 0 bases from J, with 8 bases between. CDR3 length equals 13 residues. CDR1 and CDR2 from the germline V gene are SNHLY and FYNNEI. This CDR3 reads CASRTIMNTEAFF. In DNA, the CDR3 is TGTGCCAGCAGGACAATCATGAACACTGAAGCTTTCTTT.

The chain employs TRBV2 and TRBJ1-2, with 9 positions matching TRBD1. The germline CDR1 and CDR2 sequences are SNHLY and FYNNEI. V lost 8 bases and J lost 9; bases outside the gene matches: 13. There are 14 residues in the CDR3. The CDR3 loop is CASVTSGTGISYTF. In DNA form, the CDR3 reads TGTGCCAGCGTTACCTCCGGGACAGGGATCAGCTACACCTTC.

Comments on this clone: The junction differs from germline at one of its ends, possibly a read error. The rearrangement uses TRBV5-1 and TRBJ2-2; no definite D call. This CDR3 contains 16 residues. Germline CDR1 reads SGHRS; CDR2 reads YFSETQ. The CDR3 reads CASSLDLVTPKGELFF. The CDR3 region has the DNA TGCGCCAGCAGTTTGGACCTAGTTACCCCCAAGGGGGAGCTGTTTTTT.

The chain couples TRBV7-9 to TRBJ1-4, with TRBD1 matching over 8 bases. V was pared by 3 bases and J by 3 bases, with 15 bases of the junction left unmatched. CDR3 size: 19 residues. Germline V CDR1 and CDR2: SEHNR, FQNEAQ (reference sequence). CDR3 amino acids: CASSFGQGWLKGANEKLFF. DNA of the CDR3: TGTGCCAGCAGCTTCGGACAGGGTTGGCTTAAAGGAGCTAATGAAAAACTGTTTTTT.

The CDR3 DNA is TGTGCCAGCAGTGTACGGCAGGCCGGCTTTACAGATACGCAGTATTTT. It translates to CASSVRQAGFTDTQYF. The rearrangement uses TRBV2 and TRBJ2-3; D remains unclear. CDR1 and CDR2 (germline): SNHLY, FYNNEI. The length of the CDR3 is 16 residues. V was cut by 4 bases and J by 3 bases, with 17 bases left in between.

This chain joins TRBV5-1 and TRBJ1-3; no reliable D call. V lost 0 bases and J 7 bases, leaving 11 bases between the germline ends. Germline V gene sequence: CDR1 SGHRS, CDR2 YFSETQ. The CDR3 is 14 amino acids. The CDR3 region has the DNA TGCGCCAGCAGCTTGGCGGTACCGGGGAACACCATATATTTT. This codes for CASSLAVPGNTIYF.

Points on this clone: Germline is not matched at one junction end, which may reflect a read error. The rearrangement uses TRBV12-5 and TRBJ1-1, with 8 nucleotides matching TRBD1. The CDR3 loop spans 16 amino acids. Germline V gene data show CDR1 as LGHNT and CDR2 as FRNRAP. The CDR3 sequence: CASAQGAGRVKTEAFF. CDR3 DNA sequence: TGTGCTAGTGCCCAGGGGGCAGGGAGGGTGAAAACTGAAGCTTTCTTT.

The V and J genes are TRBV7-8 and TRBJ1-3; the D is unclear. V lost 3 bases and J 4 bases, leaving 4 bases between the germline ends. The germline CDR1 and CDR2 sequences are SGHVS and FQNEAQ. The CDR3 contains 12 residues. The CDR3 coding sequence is TGTGCCAGCAGCTTGTCGGGAAACACCATATATTTT. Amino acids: CASSLSGNTIYF.

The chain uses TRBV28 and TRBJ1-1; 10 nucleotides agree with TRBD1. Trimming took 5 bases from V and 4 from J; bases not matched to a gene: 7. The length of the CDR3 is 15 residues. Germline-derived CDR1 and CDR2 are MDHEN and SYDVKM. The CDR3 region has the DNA TGTGCCAGCAGTCTGACAGGGGGCTTGGGCACTGAAGCTTTCTTT. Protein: CASSLTGGLGTEAFF. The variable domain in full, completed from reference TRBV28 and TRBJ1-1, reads DVKVTQSSRYLVKRTGEKVFLECVQDMDHENMFWYRQDPGLGLRLIYFSYDVKMKEKGDIPEGYSVSREKKERFSLILESASTNQTSMYLCASSLTGGLGTEAFFGQGTRLTVV.

This CDR3 is CASSPHLGVDEQFF. CDR3 DNA sequence: TGTGCCAGCAGCCCCCACCTCGGAGTCGATGAGCAGTTCTTC. This sequence joins TRBV14 and TRBJ2-1; D is undetermined. The CDR3 runs to 14 residues. The V gene lost 4 bases and the J gene lost 8 bases, with 15 bases spanning the gap. CDR1 is SGHDN and CDR2 is FVKESK in the germline V gene.

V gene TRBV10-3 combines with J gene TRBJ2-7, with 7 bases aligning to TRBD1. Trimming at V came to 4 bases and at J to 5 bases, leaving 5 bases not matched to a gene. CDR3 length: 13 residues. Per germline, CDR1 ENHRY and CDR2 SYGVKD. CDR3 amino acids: CAISVNTGDEQYF. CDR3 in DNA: TGTGCCATCAGTGTGAATACAGGGGACGAGCAGTACTTC.

CDR3: CASSPRLAGVAETQYF. The CDR3 DNA sequence: TGTGCCAGCAGCCCCCGGCTAGCGGGAGTCGCCGAGACCCAGTACTTC. The gene calls are TRBV13 and TRBJ2-5, with 10 bases matching TRBD2. Germline CDR1 PRHDT, CDR2 FYEKMQ (reference sequence). The ends lost 5 bases at V and 5 bases at J; junction bases unmatched: 11. The CDR3 runs 16 residues. The variable domain in full, with the rest retrieved from reference TRBV13 and TRBJ2-5, is AAGVIQSPRHLIKEKRETATLKCYPIPRHDTVYWYQQGPGQDPQFLISFYEKMQSDKGSIPDRFSAQQFSDYHSELNMSSLELGDSALYFCASSPRLAGVAETQYFGPGTRLLVL.

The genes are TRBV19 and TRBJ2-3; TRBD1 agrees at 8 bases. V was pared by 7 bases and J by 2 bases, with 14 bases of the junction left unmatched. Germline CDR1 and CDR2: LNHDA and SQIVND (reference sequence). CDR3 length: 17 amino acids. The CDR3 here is CASTHRTGIFNTDTQYF. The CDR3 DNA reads TGTGCCAGTACCCACCGGACAGGGATTTTCAACACAGATACGCAGTATTTT. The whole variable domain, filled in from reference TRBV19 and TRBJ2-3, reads DGGITQSPKYLFRKEGQNVTLSCEQNLNHDAMYWYRQDPGQGLRLIYYSQIVNDFQKGDIAEGYSVSREKKESFPLTVTSAQKNPTAFYLCASTHRTGIFNTDTQYFGPGTRLTVL.

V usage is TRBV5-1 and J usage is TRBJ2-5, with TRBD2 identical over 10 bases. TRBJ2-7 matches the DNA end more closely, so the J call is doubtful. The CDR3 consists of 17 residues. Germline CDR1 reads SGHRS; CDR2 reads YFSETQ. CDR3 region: CASSLVPSGSSSYEQYF. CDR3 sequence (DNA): TGCGCCAGCAGCTTGGTTCCTAGCGGGAGTAGCTCCTACGAGCAGTACTTC.

This chain's CDR3 is CASSPTGNEKLFF. CDR3 bases: TGTGCCAGTAGTCCGACAGGAAATGAAAAACTGTTTTTT. V and J are TRBV19 and TRBJ1-4, with D possibly TRBD1 on 6 matching bases. Germline assignment: CDR1 LNHDA and CDR2 SQIVND (reference sequence). V lost 5 bases and J lost 5, with 9 bases in between. The CDR3 totals 13 residues.

The CDR3 reads CASSHGGYEQYF. CDR3 coding DNA: TGTGCCAGCTCACACGGGGGCTACGAGCAGTACTTC. This chain links TRBV11-2 with TRBJ2-7; D possibly corresponds to TRBD2 (6 bases). Per the germline V gene, CDR1 is SGHAT and CDR2 is FQNNGV. This CDR3 is built from 12 residues. Trimming pared 8 bases from V and 3 bases from J, leaving 11 bases between.

CDR3 nucleotide sequence: TGTGCCAGCTCACCAGTCCCGACAGTTACTAGCACAGATACGCAGTATTTT. Protein: CASSPVPTVTSTDTQYF. The chain has TRBV18 and TRBJ2-3; D is perhaps TRBD1 (5 bases). Germline values: CDR1 KGHSH, CDR2 LQKENI. CDR3 length: 17 amino acids. V gave up 2 bases and J gave up 0 bases, with 15 bases separating them.

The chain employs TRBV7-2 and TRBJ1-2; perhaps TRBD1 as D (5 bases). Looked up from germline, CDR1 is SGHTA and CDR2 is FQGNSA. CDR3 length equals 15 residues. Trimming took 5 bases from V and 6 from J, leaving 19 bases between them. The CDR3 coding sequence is TGTGCCAGCAGCCAGAGGGTCGGGGGAGGTGATGGCTACACCTTC. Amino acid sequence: CASSQRVGGGDGYTF.

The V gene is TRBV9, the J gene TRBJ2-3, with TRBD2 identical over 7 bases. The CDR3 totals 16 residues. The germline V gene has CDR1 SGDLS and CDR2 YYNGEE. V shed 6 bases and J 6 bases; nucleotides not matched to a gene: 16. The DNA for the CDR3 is TGTGCCAGCACCCCCAAACTACTGGCAGCGGGGGATACGCAGTATTTT. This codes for CASTPKLLAAGDTQYF. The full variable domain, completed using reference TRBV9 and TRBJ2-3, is DSGVTQTPKHLITATGQRVTLRCSPRSGDLSVYWYQQSLDQGLQFLIQYYNGEERAKGNILERFSAQQFPDLHSELNLSSLELGDSALYFCASTPKLLAAGDTQYFGPGTRLTVL.

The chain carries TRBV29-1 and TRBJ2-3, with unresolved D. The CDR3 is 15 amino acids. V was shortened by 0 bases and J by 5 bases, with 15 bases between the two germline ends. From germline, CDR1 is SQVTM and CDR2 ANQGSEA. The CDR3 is CSVEEALQFEDTQYF. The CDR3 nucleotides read TGCAGCGTTGAAGAAGCCCTCCAATTTGAAGATACGCAGTATTTT.

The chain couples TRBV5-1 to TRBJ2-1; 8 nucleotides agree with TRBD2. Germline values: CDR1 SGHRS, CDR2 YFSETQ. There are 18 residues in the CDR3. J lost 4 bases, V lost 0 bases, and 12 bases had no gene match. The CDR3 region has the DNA TGCGCCAGCAGCTTGGCCGGGGGCGGGAGGCCGAGGTACAATGAGCAGTTCTTC. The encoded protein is CASSLAGGGRPRYNEQFF. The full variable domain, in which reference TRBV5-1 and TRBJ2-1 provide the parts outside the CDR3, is KAGVTQTPRYLIKTRGQQVTLSCSPISGHRSVSWYQQTPGQGLQFLFEYFSETQRNKGNFPGRFSGRQFSNSRSEMNVSTLELGDSALYLCASSLAGGGRPRYNEQFFGPGTRLTVL.